This TCR beta chain was sequenced during a study of blood T cell repertoires in COVID-19. Repertoires were generated with immunoSEQ multiplex PCR, while TCRdb's copy carries only in-frame clones and drops some. The data hold around 150,000 clones, with around 82% observed a single time. Trimming stripped 2 bases from V and 5 bases from J, with 4 bases between. This CDR3 has 12 amino acids. The V gene's germline CDR1 is LNHDA and CDR2 SQIVND (reference sequence). Sequences were obtained from peripheral blood. The sequence was collected from a middle-aged woman with COVID-19, enrolled during active disease. The rearrangement joins TRBV19 to TRBJ2-1; D ambiguous. The CDR3 loop reads CASSISNNEQFF. The CDR3 region has the DNA TGTGCCAGTAGTATATCAAACAATGAGCAGTTCTTC.